These 31 T cell receptor beta chains were sequenced from one sample in a study of T cell repertoires in cytomegalovirus infection. One entry per CDR3 protein results from TCRdb running MiXCR on the reads. The sample has roughly 760,000 distinct CDR3 sequences, about 40% seen once. What was sequenced was PBMCs. All receptors derive from a human donor in good health (CMV status not recorded). Some clones in this sample may be carry-over from other donors' samples.

This clonotype was seen a few times. The chain joins TRBV5-4 to TRBJ2-2, with 11 bases that match TRBD2. Germline CDR1 SGHNT, CDR2 YYREEE (reference sequence). This CDR3 is built from 17 residues. V lost 4 bases and J lost 4; bases outside the gene matches: 9. This CDR3 reads CASSRDRTSGPTGELFF. The CDR3 coding sequence is TGTGCCAGCAGCCGCGATCGGACTAGCGGGCCCACCGGGGAGCTGTTTTTT.

The chain combines TRBV6-1 with TRBJ2-3; 11 bases line up with TRBD1. Trimming cost V 10 bases and J 10 bases; bases outside gene matches: 13. Germline lookup yields CDR1 MNHNS and CDR2 SASEGT. The CDR3 extends over 14 amino acids. CDR3 amino acids: CATSPGQGVPAQYF. CDR3 sequence (DNA): TGTGCCACGTCCCCGGGACAGGGGGTCCCCGCGCAGTATTTT.

This rearrangement joins TRBV3-1 to TRBJ1-1; 8 bases fit TRBD1. With 7 bases clipped from V and 10 bases from J, the junction kept 8 bases outside the gene matches. Germline V gene lookup returns CDR1 LGHDT and CDR2 YNNKEL (reference sequence). This CDR3 is built from 12 residues. The CDR3 reads CASNTQGERAFF. DNA for the CDR3: TGTGCCAGCAACACACAGGGGGAGCGAGCTTTCTTT.

The rearrangement uses TRBV14 and TRBJ2-2; possible D gene TRBD1, 6 bases. The CDR3 extends over 13 amino acids. Trimming pared 3 bases from V and 14 bases from J, leaving 16 bases between. Germline V CDR1 and CDR2: SGHDN, FVKESK. CDR3 nucleotides: TGTGCCAGCAGCCACACAAGGCCAGGGGCTCTGTTTTTT. It specifies CASSHTRPGALFF. Complete variable domain (other parts from reference TRBV14 and TRBJ2-2): EAGVTQFPSHSVIEKGQTVTLRCDPISGHDNLYWYRRVMGKEIKFLLHFVKESKQDESGMPNNRFLAERTGGTYSTLKVQPAELEDSGVYFCASSHTRPGALFFGEGSRLTVL.

The V call is TRBV18, the J call TRBJ1-3; TRBD1 is a possible D gene (5 bases). V was cut by 2 bases and J by 0 bases, with 11 bases left in between. This CDR3 contains 16 residues. Germline-derived CDR1 and CDR2 are KGHSH and LQKENI. As DNA, the CDR3 is TGTGCCAGCTCACCATATCGGGACCGCTCTGGAAACACCATATATTTT. Its protein product is CASSPYRDRSGNTIYF. Full variable domain (rest looked up from reference TRBV18 and TRBJ1-3): NAGVMQNPRHLVRRRGQEARLRCSPMKGHSHVYWYRQLPEEGLKFMVYLQKENIIDESGMPKERFSAEFPKEGPSILRIQQVVRGDSAAYFCASSPYRDRSGNTIYFGEGSWLTVV.

This clonotype was counted ten times or more. This chain links TRBV19 with TRBJ2-5, with D perhaps matching TRBD1 (6 bases). The germline gives CDR1 LNHDA, CDR2 SQIVND (reference sequence). Trimming took 6 bases from V and 5 from J, leaving 16 bases between them. The length of the CDR3 is 14 residues. CDR3 sequence: CASSRTTGLETQYF. CDR3 in DNA: TGTGCCAGTAGCCGTACGACAGGTTTGGAGACCCAGTACTTC.

This rearrangement joins TRBV28 to TRBJ2-1; 8 bases fit TRBD2. Germline V CDR1 and CDR2: MDHEN, SYDVKM. The CDR3 extends over 16 amino acids. V was pared by 1 base and J by 15 bases, with 17 bases of the junction left unmatched. CDR3 protein: CASSLYMGHGSGRLFF. CDR3 coding DNA: TGTGCCAGCAGTTTATATATGGGGCACGGGAGCGGGAGACTGTTCTTC.

To note about this clonotype: It may be a read error: a sequence one base away is much more abundant. The rearrangement uses TRBV4-2 and TRBJ2-5, with D unclear. The V gene's germline CDR1 is LGHNA and CDR2 YNFKEQ. The CDR3 runs to 14 residues. CDR3 loop: CTSSQALYQETQYF. In DNA form, the CDR3 reads TGTACCAGCAGCCAAGCCTTGTACCAAGAGACCCAGTACTTC.

This clonotype was recorded at least ten times. The V gene is TRBV11-3, the J gene TRBJ2-1; D assignment may be TRBD1 or TRBD2 (5 bases each). The CDR3 is made up of 16 amino acids. CDR1 and CDR2 (germline): SGHNT, YENEEA. V lost 4 bases to trimming and J lost 6 bases, with 19 bases between them. Here the CDR3 reads CASSSPQGRGANEQFF. The CDR3 nucleotides are TGTGCCAGCAGCTCGCCCCAGGGACGGGGCGCCAATGAGCAGTTCTTC.

This clonotype was counted between two and nine times. The chain carries TRBV6-6 and TRBJ1-1; TRBD1 agrees at 8 bases. The CDR3 loop spans 15 amino acids. CDR1 MNHNY and CDR2 SVGAGI come from the germline V gene (reference sequence). J gave up 10 bases and V 0 bases, and 10 bases lay outside the gene matches. CDR3 in amino acids: CASSYSSKQGVVAFF. CDR3 sequence (DNA): TGTGCCAGCAGTTACTCAAGTAAACAGGGGGTAGTAGCTTTCTTT.

This clonotype was seen ten or more times. The genes are TRBV11-2 and TRBJ2-1; 11 nucleotides align to TRBD2. Losses at the gene ends were 5 bases for V and 4 bases for J; bases not matched to a gene: 7. Germline V gene data show CDR1 as SGHAT and CDR2 as FQNNGV. The CDR3 contains 16 residues. CDR3 loop: CASSIRLAGIYNEQFF. CDR3 in DNA: TGTGCCAGCAGCATACGACTAGCGGGGATATACAATGAGCAGTTCTTC.

V gene TRBV12-3 or TRBV12-4 combines with J gene TRBJ2-6, with unresolved D. V was shortened by 6 bases and J by 0 bases, with 6 bases between the two germline ends. CDR3 length equals 14 residues. CDR3 sequence reads: CASRLSSGANVLTF. The CDR3 DNA reads as TGTGCCAGCAGGCTCAGCTCTGGGGCCAACGTCCTGACTTTC.

CDR3 region: CASSLALEQETQYF. In DNA, the CDR3 is TGTGCCAGCAGCTTAGCGCTCGAGCAAGAGACCCAGTACTTC. This rearrangement joins TRBV7-2 to TRBJ2-5, with D unresolved. V was clipped by 0 bases and J by 2 bases, with 7 bases between them. The germline gives CDR1 SGHTA, CDR2 FQGNSA. The CDR3 is made up of 14 amino acids.

The chain is built from TRBV29-1 and TRBJ2-5; perhaps TRBD1 as D (7 bases). The CDR3 spans 16 residues. Germline assignment: CDR1 SQVTM and CDR2 ANQGSEA. V was clipped by 6 bases and J by 7 bases, with 27 bases between them. CDR3 loop: CSVDLQGGGHFGTQYF. The CDR3 region has the DNA TGCAGCGTCGACCTGCAGGGGGGAGGTCATTTCGGGACCCAGTACTTC.

The chain recombines TRBV7-9 with TRBJ2-1; 7 bases agree with TRBD2. The CDR3 totals 17 residues. Germline lookup yields CDR1 SEHNR and CDR2 FQNEAQ (reference sequence). V lost 3 bases to trimming and J lost 5 bases; unmatched junction nucleotides: 13. The CDR3 loop is CASSFRSSGRSNNEQFF. The CDR3 region has the DNA TGTGCCAGCAGCTTCAGAAGTAGCGGGCGCTCAAACAATGAGCAGTTCTTC.

A note on this clonotype: One base away lies a much larger clone, so this may be a sequencing read error. The chain recombines TRBV7-6 with TRBJ2-7; 9 bases agree with TRBD1. From germline, CDR1 is SGHVS and CDR2 FNYEAQ. The CDR3 extends over 14 amino acids. The V gene end was trimmed by 6 bases and the J gene end by 7 bases; junction bases not matched to a gene: 10. CDR3 in amino acids: CASSVGQGAREQYF. DNA for the CDR3: TGTGCCAGCAGTGTGGGACAGGGAGCGCGTGAGCAGTACTTC.

This clonotype was seen ten or more times. The genes are TRBV7-2 and TRBJ2-2; 8 bases line up with TRBD2. The germline V gene has CDR1 SGHTA and CDR2 FQGNSA. V lost 5 bases, J lost 6 bases, and 2 bases stayed unmatched. The CDR3 extends over 13 amino acids. DNA for the CDR3: TGTGCCAGCAGCGTTAGCGGGGCCGGGGAGCTGTTTTTT. It yields the protein CASSVSGAGELFF.

This clonotype was found a few times. This chain uses TRBV7-9 with TRBJ1-2; D possibly corresponds to TRBD1 (6 bases). The ends were cut back, 8 bases at V and 8 bases at J, with 24 bases in the middle. The CDR3 runs 15 residues. Germline CDR1 reads SEHNR; CDR2 reads FQNEAQ (reference sequence). As DNA, the CDR3 is TGTGCCAGCCGCGAGACGAAACAGGGACTGCGAGGCTACACCTTC. This gives the protein CASRETKQGLRGYTF.

The chain uses TRBV5-6 and TRBJ2-7, with D possibly TRBD2 on 6 matching bases. The CDR3 spans 14 residues. Per germline, CDR1 SGHDT and CDR2 YYEEEE. V shed 4 bases and J shed 3 bases, with 14 bases lying between them. In DNA, the CDR3 is TGTGCCAGCAGCACCCGGGACTGGGACTACGAGCAGTACTTC. Translation: CASSTRDWDYEQYF. The full variable domain, with the rest looked up from reference TRBV5-6 and TRBJ2-7, is DAGVTQSPTHLIKTRGQQVTLRCSPKSGHDTVSWYQQALGQGPQFIFQYYEEEERQRGNFPDRFSGHQFPNYSSELNVNALLLGDSALYLCASSTRDWDYEQYFGPGTRLTVT.

This clonotype was detected only a few times. The chain has TRBV4-1 and TRBJ1-1; D remains unclear. This CDR3 spans 14 amino acids. Germline CDR1 is MGHRA and CDR2 is YSYEKL. Trimming removed 0 bases from V and 3 bases from J, with 8 bases in between. CDR3 protein: CASSQDRRYTEAFF. CDR3 in DNA: TGCGCCAGCAGCCAAGACAGGCGATACACTGAAGCTTTCTTT.

About this clonotype itself: One end of the junction does not line up with germline, which may come from a read error. This chain links TRBV28 with TRBJ1-5; D gene uncertain. There are 12 residues in the CDR3. Germline V gives CDR1 MDHEN, CDR2 SYDVKM. The DNA of the CDR3 is TGTGCCAGCTTCTATAGCAATCAGCCCGAGCATTTT. It translates to CASFYSNQPEHF.

As for this clonotype: A junction end diverges from the germline sequence, so it may reflect a read error. The genes are TRBV29-1 and TRBJ2-3; 10 nucleotides agree with TRBD2. The germline CDR1 and CDR2 sequences are SQVTM and ANQGSEA. The CDR3 spans 15 residues. CDR3 DNA: TGCAGCGTTGACCTAGCGGGGGCCATGGGAGATACGCGGTATTTT. This sequence encodes CSVDLAGAMGDTRYF.

The chain combines TRBV6-1 with TRBJ2-1, with D tentatively TRBD2 (6 bases). The ends were cut back, 6 bases at V and 1 base at J, with 13 bases in the middle. The CDR3 consists of 15 residues. Germline CDR1 reads MNHNS; CDR2 reads SASEGT. The CDR3 DNA sequence: TGTGCCAGCAGGTCCTTGGCGGGGTCCTACAATGAGCAGTTCTTC. Its translation: CASRSLAGSYNEQFF.

CDR3 sequence: CASSYGELLGGYTF. The CDR3 bases are TGTGCCAGCAGTTACGGGGAGCTCCTCGGGGGCTACACCTTC. The chain uses TRBV6-2 or TRBV6-3 and TRBJ1-2; D gene uncertain. The V and J ends lost 2 bases and 8 bases respectively, with 15 bases between them. CDR3 length: 14 amino acids. Germline values: CDR1 MNHEY, CDR2 SVGEGT.

This clonotype has ten or more counts. The V call is TRBV7-2, the J call TRBJ2-7; TRBD1 is a possible D gene (5 bases). Between the trimmed V and J ends, which lost 1 base and 6 bases, there was a span of 16 bases. The CDR3 spans 15 residues. The germline CDR1 and CDR2 sequences are SGHTA and FQGNSA. The CDR3 protein is CASSLGGPGRSEQYF. The CDR3 bases are TGTGCCAGCAGCTTAGGGGGTCCAGGGCGTAGCGAGCAGTACTTC.

Ten or more counts support this clonotype. This rearrangement joins TRBV12-3 or TRBV12-4 to TRBJ2-3; D not resolved. Trimming removed 3 bases from V and 2 bases from J, with 9 bases in between. This CDR3 is 14 amino acids long. The CDR3 DNA reads TGTGCCAGCAGTTTTTTAGCCGACACAGATACGCAGTATTTT. Translated, it gives CASSFLADTDTQYF.

The V call is TRBV20-1, the J call TRBJ1-1; D unresolved. The CDR3 is 11 amino acids. The V gene's germline CDR1 is DFQATT and CDR2 SNEGSKA (reference sequence). CDR3 coding DNA: TGCAGCCTAAGGTGGGAGATTGAAGCTTTCTTT. Translation: CSLRWEIEAFF.

As for this clonotype: A much more abundant neighbour one base away suggests this may be a read error. The chain's CDR3 is CAISPTGTSGRYTQYF. The CDR3 DNA reads as TGTGCCATCAGCCCGACCGGGACTAGCGGCCGATATACGCAGTATTTT. V is TRBV7-6 and J is TRBJ2-3, with TRBD2 matching over 11 bases. The CDR3 covers 16 residues. Germline V gene sequence: CDR1 SGHVS, CDR2 FNYEAQ.

V and J are TRBV25-1 and TRBJ2-5; TRBD2 matches 14 bases. The CDR3 spans 17 residues. V gave up 2 bases and J gave up 2 bases; unmatched junction bases: 4. Germline-derived CDR1 and CDR2 are MGHDK and SYGVNS. The CDR3 DNA follows: TGTGCCAGCAGTGAACGAGGGACTAGCGGGGGACAAGAGACCCAGTACTTC. As protein: CASSERGTSGGQETQYF.

The sample holds one count of this clonotype. The chain has TRBV4-1 and TRBJ1-5; possibly TRBD1 for D (6 bases). From germline, CDR1 is MGHRA and CDR2 YSYEKL. V was pared by 0 bases and J by 0 bases, with 9 bases between. This CDR3 has 16 amino acids. The CDR3 nucleotides read TGCGCCAGCAGCCAAGACGACAGGAATAGCAATCAGCCCCAGCATTTT. Its translation is CASSQDDRNSNQPQHF.

This clonotype was observed a handful of times. The rearrangement links TRBV20-1 to TRBJ2-1, with 7 positions matching TRBD2. CDR3 length equals 15 residues. Germline values: CDR1 DFQATT, CDR2 SNEGSKA (reference sequence). Trimming at V came to 3 bases and at J to 1 base, leaving 6 bases not matched to a gene. This CDR3 is CSARRGSSSYNEQFF. In DNA form, the CDR3 reads TGCAGTGCTAGGCGGGGGAGTAGTTCCTACAATGAGCAGTTCTTC.